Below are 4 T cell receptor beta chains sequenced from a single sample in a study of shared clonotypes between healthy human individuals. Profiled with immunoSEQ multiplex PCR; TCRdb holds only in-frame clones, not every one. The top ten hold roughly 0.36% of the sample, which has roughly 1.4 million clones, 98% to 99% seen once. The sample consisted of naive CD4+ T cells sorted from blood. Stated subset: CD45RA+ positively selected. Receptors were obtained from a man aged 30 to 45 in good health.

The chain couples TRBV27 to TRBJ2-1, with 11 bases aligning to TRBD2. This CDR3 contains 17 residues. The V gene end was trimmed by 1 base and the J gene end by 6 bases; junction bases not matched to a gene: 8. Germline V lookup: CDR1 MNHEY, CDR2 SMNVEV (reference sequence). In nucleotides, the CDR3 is TGTGCCAGCAGTTTATATGCTAGCGGGAGGTTGATCAATGAGCAGTTCTTC. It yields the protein CASSLYASGRLINEQFF.

CDR3 coding DNA: TGTGCCAGCAGCGTAGAGGGACAGGGGATTGACGAGCAGTACTTC. It translates to CASSVEGQGIDEQYF. The chain couples TRBV9 to TRBJ2-7; TRBD1 agrees at 10 bases. The germline V gene has CDR1 SGDLS and CDR2 YYNGEE. V trimming: 0 bases; J trimming: 5 bases; junction bases outside the gene matches: 5. This CDR3 spans 15 amino acids.

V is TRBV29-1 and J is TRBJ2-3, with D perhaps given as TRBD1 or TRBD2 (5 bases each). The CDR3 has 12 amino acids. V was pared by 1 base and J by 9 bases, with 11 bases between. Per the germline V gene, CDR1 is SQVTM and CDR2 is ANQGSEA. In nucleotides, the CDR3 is TGCAGCGTTGAAGTAGCGCAGGGAACGCAGTATTTT. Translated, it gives CSVEVAQGTQYF.

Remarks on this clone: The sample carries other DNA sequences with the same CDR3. CDR3 in amino acids: CASSLTDSYEQYF. CDR3 nucleotide sequence: TGTGCCAGCAGTCTAACGGACAGCTACGAGCAGTACTTC. The gene calls are TRBV27 and TRBJ2-7; a weak D match, TRBD1 (6 bases). Germline V gene data show CDR1 as MNHEY and CDR2 as SMNVEV (reference sequence). This CDR3 has 13 residues. V gave up 5 bases and J gave up 3 bases, with 11 bases separating them.